Detailed here is one T cell receptor (beta chain). The sample comes from a study of immune evolution from preneoplasia to lung adenocarcinoma. This CDR3 has 14 residues. The V gene lost 2 bases and the J gene lost 8 bases, with 10 bases spanning the gap. Germline CDR1 reads SGHTA; CDR2 reads FQGTGA. Only in-frame clones appear in the TCRdb table, and some are missing; sequencing was by immunoSEQ multiplex PCR. This table holds thousands of clones, 81% found once. The sample consisted of FFPE invasive lung adenocarcinoma tissue. The chain recombines TRBV7-3 with TRBJ1-6; D call uncertain. The TCR comes from a person between 50 and 60 years old with lung adenocarcinoma. CDR3 sequence: CASSLGGSDSPLHF. The CDR3 bases are TGTGCCAGCAGCTTAGGAGGGTCGGATTCACCCCTCCACTTT.